The 2 T cell receptor beta chains listed next were all sequenced from one sample in a study of blood T cell repertoires in COVID-19. Produced via immunoSEQ multiplex PCR; TCRdb's table is partial and in-frame only. The data hold around 200,000 clones, with 83% observed a single time. Sequences were obtained from peripheral blood. Receptors were obtained from a woman in her forties or fifties with acute or convalescent COVID-19.

The V call is TRBV5-1, the J call TRBJ2-2; 15 bases align to TRBD2. The J segment lost 4 bases and the V segment lost 8 bases, leaving 6 bases of the junction unmatched. The CDR3 length is 16 residues. Germline loops: CDR1 SGHRS, CDR2 YFSETQ. The CDR3 nucleotides read TGCGCCAGTTCGGGACTAGCGGGAGGTACCACCGGGGAGCTGTTTTTT. This translates into CASSGLAGGTTGELFF.

The chain links TRBV6-6 to TRBJ2-1; 9 bases fit TRBD2. CDR3 length: 15 residues. Germline V gene data show CDR1 as MNHNY and CDR2 as SVGAGI (reference sequence). With V trimmed by 3 bases and J by 9 bases, 9 bases remained unmatched. CDR3 sequence: CASSYGAGGGGEQFF. The CDR3 DNA reads as TGTGCCAGCAGTTATGGGGCAGGCGGGGGGGGTGAGCAGTTCTTC.